What follows are 27 T cell receptor beta chains derived from one specimen sequenced in a study of siplizumab effects on memory and regulatory T cells. Only in-frame clones appear in the TCRdb table, and some are missing; sequencing was by immunoSEQ multiplex PCR. The sample records approximately 120,000 clones, just over 90% being singletons. The specimen was non-Treg CD4+ T cells sorted from blood. Receptors were obtained from a human donor in good health.

The CDR3 DNA reads as TGTGCCAGCTCAGCAGACAGGTTCTCTGGAAACACCATATATTTT. Translation: CASSADRFSGNTIYF. The rearrangement links TRBV18 to TRBJ1-3, with a tentative D call TRBD1 (6 bases). The CDR3 runs to 15 residues. Germline CDR1 is KGHSH and CDR2 is LQKENI. V was trimmed by 5 bases and J by 0 bases, leaving 11 bases between them.

As to this clone: The same CDR3 arises from other DNA sequences in this sample as well. The chain recombines TRBV2 with TRBJ2-7; D unresolved. This CDR3 has 11 amino acids. The germline CDR1 and CDR2 sequences are SNHLY and FYNNEI. The V end was cut by 5 bases, the J end by 2 bases, with 4 bases between. This chain's CDR3 is CASSQAYEQYF. As DNA, the CDR3 is TGTGCCAGCAGTCAGGCCTACGAGCAGTACTTC. The full variable domain, completed using reference TRBV2 and TRBJ2-7, is EPEVTQTPSHQVTQMGQEVILRCVPISNHLYFYWYRQILGQKVEFLVSFYNNEISEKSEIFDDQFSVERPDGSNFTLKIRSTKLEDSAMYFCASSQAYEQYFGPGTRLTVT.

The genes are TRBV7-3 and TRBJ1-1, with no clear D. Trimming left V 1 base short and J 1 base short, with 10 bases between. The germline V gene encodes CDR1 SGHTA and CDR2 FQGTGA. CDR3 length: 15 residues. The chain's CDR3 is CASSLMAAENTEAFF. Written as DNA, the CDR3 is TGTGCCAGCAGCTTAATGGCAGCTGAGAACACTGAAGCTTTCTTT.

This sequence joins TRBV4-3 and TRBJ1-1; maybe TRBD1 (5 bases). Trimming left V 3 bases short and J 10 bases short, with 18 bases between. From germline, CDR1 is LGHNA and CDR2 YSLEER. This CDR3 comprises 14 residues. CDR3 sequence: CASSQSSWDGGAFF. CDR3 DNA: TGCGCCAGCAGCCAGTCCTCTTGGGACGGCGGAGCTTTCTTT.

CDR3 sequence reads: CAIRPSLADTQYF. The CDR3, as DNA: TGTGCCATCAGACCGTCCTTGGCAGATACGCAGTATTTT. The V and J genes are TRBV10-3 and TRBJ2-3, with D unclear. The V gene's germline CDR1 is ENHRY and CDR2 SYGVKD. Trimming removed 6 bases at V and 4 bases at J, with 11 bases between. The CDR3 contains 13 residues.

This clone was picked up one time. V usage is TRBV7-3 and J usage is TRBJ2-1; tentatively, D is TRBD1 (6 bases). Germline-derived CDR1 and CDR2 are SGHTA and FQGTGA. The CDR3 sequence is 15 residues long. V lost 2 bases and J lost 4, with 12 bases in between. The CDR3 loop is CASSLSRGGYNEQFF. The CDR3 DNA reads TGTGCCAGCAGCTTATCCAGGGGCGGGTACAATGAGCAGTTCTTC.

The chain combines TRBV28 with TRBJ1-1; D is unclear. The germline V and J ends were trimmed by 6 bases and 0 bases, with 14 bases remaining between them. In germline, CDR1 is MDHEN, CDR2 SYDVKM. The CDR3 is 15 amino acids. CDR3: CASSPVAVMNTEAFF. In DNA, the CDR3 is TGTGCCAGCAGCCCCGTTGCGGTAATGAACACTGAAGCTTTCTTT.

The chain employs TRBV6-1 and TRBJ2-7; D remains ambiguous. Germline values: CDR1 MNHNS, CDR2 SASEGT. V was shortened by 6 bases and J by 0 bases, with 12 bases between the two germline ends. This CDR3 has 14 amino acids. The CDR3 region has the DNA TGTGCCAGCAGAAGGCGGTGGCCCTCCTACGAGCAGTACTTC. Amino acids: CASRRRWPSYEQYF.

The chain couples TRBV7-6 to TRBJ2-6, with D tentatively TRBD1 or TRBD2 (5 bases each). The V gene lost 0 bases and the J gene lost 2 bases, with 8 bases spanning the gap. The germline CDR1 and CDR2 sequences are SGHVS and FNYEAQ. The CDR3 is 16 amino acids. The CDR3 loop reads CASSLARGAGANVLTF. In DNA form, the CDR3 reads TGTGCCAGCAGCTTAGCAAGAGGGGCTGGGGCCAACGTCCTGACTTTC.

V and J are TRBV29-1 and TRBJ1-2, with no clear D. CDR1 is SQVTM and CDR2 is ANQGSEA in the germline V gene. CDR3 length: 9 residues. Trimming took 1 base from V and 11 from J, leaving 5 bases between them. The CDR3 DNA follows: TGCAGCGTTGAAGGGGGATACACCTTC. Protein: CSVEGGYTF.

In the case of this clone: Other DNA sequences in this sample translate to the same CDR3. The chain is built from TRBV5-1 and TRBJ2-7; D is unresolved. Trimming stripped 3 bases from V and 4 bases from J, with 11 bases between. This CDR3 comprises 13 residues. Per germline, CDR1 SGHRS and CDR2 YFSETQ. CDR3 loop: CASSWTSAYEQYF. CDR3 DNA: TGCGCCAGCAGCTGGACGTCAGCTTACGAGCAGTACTTC.

This chain connects TRBV11-3 to TRBJ2-2, with D possibly matching TRBD2 (6 bases). The CDR3 is made up of 17 amino acids. Germline V CDR1 and CDR2: SGHNT, YENEEA. V was trimmed by 1 base and J by 0 bases, leaving 12 bases between them. This chain's CDR3 is CASSLGGAIPNTGELFF. DNA of the CDR3: TGTGCCAGCAGCTTAGGCGGGGCGATACCGAACACCGGGGAGCTGTTTTTT.

For the CDR3, the DNA is TGTGCCAGCAGCTTGCGAAATTCACAAGAGACCCAGTACTTC. Its translation: CASSLRNSQETQYF. V gene TRBV5-4 combines with J gene TRBJ2-5; D unclear. V dropped 1 base and J dropped 2 bases, with 9 bases sitting between them. Germline V gene data show CDR1 as SGHNT and CDR2 as YYREEE (reference sequence). The CDR3 extends over 14 amino acids. Full variable domain (outside the CDR3, taken from reference TRBV5-4 and TRBJ2-5): ETGVTQSPTHLIKTRGQQVTLRCSSQSGHNTVSWYQQALGQGPQFIFQYYREEENGRGNFPPRFSGLQFPNYSSELNVNALELDDSALYLCASSLRNSQETQYFGPGTRLLVL.

The chain links TRBV7-7 to TRBJ2-1, with 7 nucleotides matching TRBD1. The ends lost 4 bases at V and 7 bases at J; junction bases unmatched: 10. This CDR3 comprises 15 residues. The germline CDR1 and CDR2 sequences are SSHAT and FNYEAQ (reference sequence). In nucleotides, the CDR3 is TGTGCCAGCAGCTCCAGCCCGGGGACAGCTAATGAGCAGTTCTTC. Protein product: CASSSSPGTANEQFF.

The chain is built from TRBV4-1 and TRBJ1-2, with 9 bases aligning to TRBD1. Germline trimming cut 7 bases from V and 8 bases from J; bases unmatched to any gene: 8. The CDR3 contains 13 residues. Germline CDR1 is MGHRA and CDR2 is YSYEKL. CDR3 sequence (DNA): TGCGCCAGCACTCGGACAGGGGATGGCGGCTACACCTTC. It translates to CASTRTGDGGYTF.

This sequence joins TRBV5-4 and TRBJ2-5; 14 nucleotides line up with TRBD2. The trim removed 0 bases at V and 0 bases at J, leaving 4 bases unmatched. The CDR3 has 18 amino acids. CDR1 is SGHNT, CDR2 YYREEE, per germline (reference sequence). The CDR3, as DNA: TGTGCCAGCAGCTTGGGACTAGCGGGGGGGAAGTACCAAGAGACCCAGTACTTC. This gives the protein CASSLGLAGGKYQETQYF.

The CDR3 region has the DNA TGCAGCGTTGAGTTGGGCAGATCTGGGGCCAACGTCCTGACTTTC. It is translated as CSVELGRSGANVLTF. The gene calls are TRBV29-1 and TRBJ2-6; D call uncertain. The CDR3 totals 15 residues. The germline CDR1 and CDR2 sequences are SQVTM and ANQGSEA. V lost 3 bases, J lost 1 base, and 10 bases lay in between.

The chain employs TRBV5-4 and TRBJ2-5; 8 nucleotides align to TRBD2. Germline-derived CDR1 and CDR2 are SGHNT and YYREEE (reference sequence). This CDR3 is built from 15 residues. V lost 0 bases, J lost 3 bases, and 4 bases stayed unmatched. The DNA of the CDR3 is TGTGCCAGCAGCTTGGTTGTAGCGGGGAAAGAGACCCAGTACTTC. This translates into CASSLVVAGKETQYF. The variable domain in full, with the rest retrieved from reference TRBV5-4 and TRBJ2-5, is ETGVTQSPTHLIKTRGQQVTLRCSSQSGHNTVSWYQQALGQGPQFIFQYYREEENGRGNFPPRFSGLQFPNYSSELNVNALELDDSALYLCASSLVVAGKETQYFGPGTRLLVL.

In the case of this clone: The same CDR3 can be traced to other DNA sequences in this sample. The V gene is TRBV5-1, the J gene TRBJ1-6; D call uncertain. The CDR3 length is 16 residues. V dropped 0 bases and J dropped 0 bases, with 7 bases sitting between them. Germline V CDR1 and CDR2: SGHRS, YFSETQ. CDR3 nucleotide sequence: TGCGCCAGCAGCTTGGCGGGGAGCTCCTATAATTCACCCCTCCACTTT. Its protein is CASSLAGSSYNSPLHF.

The genes are TRBV14 and TRBJ1-2; TRBD1 aligns across 11 bases. The V gene end was trimmed by 4 bases and the J gene end by 7 bases; junction bases not matched to a gene: 14. Germline loops: CDR1 SGHDN, CDR2 FVKESK. CDR3 size: 17 residues. The CDR3 loop is CASSRVGRTGGAFGYTF. The DNA of the CDR3 is TGTGCCAGCAGCCGAGTCGGAAGGACAGGGGGCGCTTTTGGCTACACCTTC.

This chain joins TRBV12-5 and TRBJ1-6; no definite D call. This CDR3 is 11 amino acids long. Germline CDR1 reads LGHNT; CDR2 reads FRNRAP. V lost 5 bases and J 10 bases, leaving 6 bases between the germline ends. This chain's CDR3 is CASGVESPLHF. The CDR3 DNA reads TGTGCTAGTGGTGTTGAGTCACCCCTCCACTTT.

In its sample, this clone was seen a few times. The genes are TRBV6-1 and TRBJ2-3; 12 nucleotides match TRBD2. Germline lookup yields CDR1 MNHNS and CDR2 SASEGT. V shed 2 bases and J 5 bases; nucleotides not matched to a gene: 8. CDR3 length equals 17 residues. The CDR3 loop is CASSEPVILAGGDTQYF. The CDR3 nucleotides read TGTGCCAGCAGTGAACCAGTGATACTAGCGGGAGGAGATACGCAGTATTTT.

The chain employs TRBV5-1 and TRBJ2-1; D gene unclear. Germline V gene data show CDR1 as SGHRS and CDR2 as YFSETQ. V was cut by 0 bases and J by 3 bases, with 10 bases left in between. The CDR3 sequence is 15 residues long. The CDR3 DNA reads as TGCGCCAGCAGCTTGGTGGCAGGATACTACAATGAGCAGTTCTTC. It codes for CASSLVAGYYNEQFF.

This clone has just one count. The chain uses TRBV4-1 and TRBJ2-7; TRBD1 aligns across 11 bases. Germline values: CDR1 MGHRA, CDR2 YSYEKL. CDR3 length equals 16 residues. Losses at the gene ends were 1 base for V and 0 bases for J; bases not matched to a gene: 2. The CDR3 reads CASSQADRGHSYEQYF. DNA for the CDR3: TGCGCCAGCAGCCAAGCGGACAGGGGGCACTCCTACGAGCAGTACTTC.

As DNA, the CDR3 is TGTGCCAGCAGTACGCGGACAGGGGGCCAAGCTTTCTTT. Translation gives CASSTRTGGQAFF. The chain employs TRBV6-6 and TRBJ1-1; the match to TRBD1 covers 11 bases. This CDR3 is 13 amino acids long. Germline V gene lookup returns CDR1 MNHNY and CDR2 SVGAGI (reference sequence). The J segment lost 9 bases and the V segment lost 5 bases, leaving 5 bases of the junction unmatched.

The chain couples TRBV7-9 to TRBJ2-1; TRBD2 agrees at 8 bases. Germline V gene data show CDR1 as SEHNR and CDR2 as FQNEAQ (reference sequence). V lost 5 bases to trimming and J lost 7 bases; unmatched junction nucleotides: 13. The CDR3 sequence is 16 residues long. The chain's CDR3 is CASSLGWAGGSNEQFF. The DNA of the CDR3 is TGTGCCAGCAGCCTCGGATGGGCGGGGGGCAGTAATGAGCAGTTCTTC.

The chain links TRBV7-9 to TRBJ2-5; 7 nucleotides agree with TRBD2. Germline V lookup: CDR1 SEHNR, CDR2 FQNEAQ (reference sequence). The CDR3 extends over 18 amino acids. J gave up 5 bases and V 5 bases, and 20 bases lay outside the gene matches. The CDR3: CASSKDRASGLLVETQYF. CDR3 nucleotide sequence: TGTGCCAGCAGCAAAGACCGGGCTAGCGGACTCTTGGTGGAGACCCAGTACTTC.